Shown below are 5 T cell receptor beta chains from a single sample sequenced in a study of cytomegalovirus exposure and HLA in healthy donors. Researchers ran the PCR with 60 Vbeta and 13 Jbeta primers. The data were produced by immunoSEQ multiplex PCR, yet TCRdb's version contains in-frame clones alone and is incomplete. The table lists 90,000 to 130,000 clones, 75% to 85% of them singletons. Sequenced: PBMCs. These receptors all stem from a young woman in good health and CMV-seropositive.

The chain carries TRBV25-1 and TRBJ2-2; D is possibly TRBD2 (5 bases). Germline CDR1 and CDR2: MGHDK and SYGVNS. V lost 4 bases and J 6 bases, leaving 15 bases between the germline ends. The CDR3 loop spans 15 amino acids. DNA for the CDR3: TGTGCCAGCAGTGCGACGCCAACGGAGGCCGGGGAGCTGTTTTTT. Its protein product is CASSATPTEAGELFF.

This chain uses TRBV4-2 with TRBJ1-5, with 8 bases identical to TRBD1. The V gene's germline CDR1 is LGHNA and CDR2 YNFKEQ. The CDR3 loop spans 15 amino acids. V lost 1 base, J lost 7 bases, and 6 bases stayed unmatched. The CDR3 DNA reads as TGTGCCAGCAGCCAAGGACAGGGGCTGAGCCAGCCCCAGCATTTT. The encoded protein is CASSQGQGLSQPQHF.

V usage is TRBV5-4 and J usage is TRBJ2-1; 9 nucleotides match TRBD2. This CDR3 spans 15 amino acids. The V and J ends lost 0 bases and 8 bases, in that order; junction bases with no gene match: 6. Germline assignment: CDR1 SGHNT and CDR2 YYREEE (reference sequence). Written as DNA, the CDR3 is TGTGCCAGCAGCTTGGCGGCGGGAGGGGATGATGAGCAGTTCTTC. Translated: CASSLAAGGDDEQFF.

The chain has TRBV6-1 and TRBJ2-1; 7 bases fit TRBD2. Per the germline V gene, CDR1 is MNHNS and CDR2 is SASEGT. This CDR3 is built from 17 residues. The J segment lost 6 bases and the V segment lost 4 bases, leaving 15 bases of the junction unmatched. The CDR3 spells CASSGQPGTNLPNEQFF. The CDR3 DNA reads as TGTGCCAGCAGTGGACAGCCCGGGACTAATCTTCCCAATGAGCAGTTCTTC.

This chain links TRBV7-9 with TRBJ1-2; TRBD1 aligns across 11 bases. J gave up 12 bases and V 3 bases, and 3 bases lay outside the gene matches. The germline V gene has CDR1 SEHNR and CDR2 FQNEAQ (reference sequence). This CDR3 is built from 12 residues. CDR3 protein: CASSLGQGGNTF. DNA of the CDR3: TGTGCCAGCAGCTTGGGACAGGGGGGGAACACCTTC.